This TCR beta chain is from a study of blood T cell repertoires in COVID-19. On the study more broadly: T cells, B-cell-depleted T cells, or PBMCs supplied cDNA or gDNA.

Assignments of participants to cohorts depended upon their own reported clinical history. In the authors' methods: Amplification with reference gene primers provided the estimates of nucleated cell counts. Measured with immunoSEQ multiplex PCR; TCRdb has only the in-frame clones, and not every one. D and trimming come from the DNA, and the V and J calls and clone size come from that table. The sample has 50,000 to 80,000 clones; 85% to 90% are singletons. This CDR3 has 15 residues. Germline values: CDR1 SGHVS, CDR2 FNYEAQ. The V and J ends lost 1 base and 0 bases respectively, with 9 bases between them.

The TCR originated in a woman aged 40 to 50 who had recovered from COVID-19. V and J are TRBV7-6 and TRBJ1-1, with TRBD1 as a possible D gene (5 bases). Sequenced input: PBMCs or T cells enriched from blood (not recorded which). The DNA for the CDR3 is TGTGCCAGCAGCTTAGATACAGGACTGAACACTGAAGCTTTCTTT. As protein: CASSLDTGLNTEAFF. The whole variable domain, remainder taken from reference TRBV7-6 and TRBJ1-1, is GAGVSQSPRYKVTKRGQDVALRCDPISGHVSLYWYRQALGQGPEFLTYFNYEAQQDKSGLPNDRFSAERPEGSISTLTIQRTEQRDSAMYRCASSLDTGLNTEAFFGQGTRLTVV.